Sequencing of this TCR beta chain was carried out in a study of CD8 T cells in ankylosing spondylitis. The table lists this clonotype with many counts. What it recognizes is unknown. The CDR3 contains 12 residues. The ends were cut back, 7 bases at V and 6 bases at J, with 11 bases in the middle. Study-wide results and limits: A TCR beta motif of seven or eight highly homologous variants appeared characteristic of ankylosing spondylitis blood. Disease-linked clones reportedly showed significant enrichment in matched ankylosing spondylitis synovial fluid.

TCRdb itself ran the 5' RACE reads through MiXCR, one entry per CDR3 protein. The table shows roughly 700,000 distinct CDR3 sequences, with under 20% occurring only once. The sequence was collected from a male donor with ankylosing spondylitis. This chain joins TRBV12-3 or TRBV12-4 and TRBJ2-3; D uncertain. The sample comprised blood, either unsorted or a sorted T cell fraction (not recorded which). CDR3 in DNA: TGTGCCAGCAAGTCCCTCTGGGATACGCAGTATTTT. This codes for CASKSLWDTQYF.